This T cell receptor (beta chain) was sequenced in a study of a mutant IDH1 vaccine in newly diagnosed glioma. Looking at the study overall: Treated individuals were 62.5% male and 37.5% female, averaging roughly 38 years of age. Previous care, which was radiotherapy, temozolomide, or both, most often involved both.

Sample time point: week 47, end of study. Vaccine doses each comprised 300 ug of mutant IDH1 20-mer peptide, with topical imiquimod. The CDR3 covers 15 residues. V was pared by 7 bases and J by 2 bases, with 17 bases between. Germline V gene data show CDR1 as MNHNS and CDR2 as SASEGT. Generated by immunoSEQ multiplex PCR, the TCRdb table keeps only in-frame clones and is missing some. The table shows roughly 31,000 clones, with approximately 83% occurring only once. Points on this clone: Antigen specificity is unknown.

The V call is TRBV6-1, the J call TRBJ2-5; a weak D match, TRBD1 (6 bases). This receptor was obtained from a man younger than 40 with glioma. The sequences come from PBMCs, collected from a glioma patient whose treatment included an IDH1 peptide vaccine. Here the CDR3 reads CASTRTEHYQETQYF. CDR3 bases: TGTGCCAGCACCCGGACAGAACACTATCAAGAGACCCAGTACTTC.